These 15 T cell receptor beta chains share one sample of origin, sequenced in a study of Graves' ophthalmopathy and Graves' hyperthyroidism. TCR beta CDR3 regions were amplified from RNA transcripts. Second-round multiplex PCR came after first-round RT-PCR with HTBI primers. TCRdb fed the multiplex PCR reads into MiXCR, producing one record per CDR3 protein. The sample consists of about 1.1 million distinct CDR3 sequences, roughly 35% of them appearing once. Sequenced: peripheral blood or thyroid tissue (not recorded which). These receptors all come from an adult man with Graves' hyperthyroidism.

The chain joins TRBV19 to TRBJ2-6, with D unresolved. The V gene lost 6 bases and the J gene lost 9 bases, with 3 bases spanning the gap. CDR1 is LNHDA, CDR2 SQIVND, per germline (reference sequence). The CDR3 extends over 10 amino acids. In DNA, the CDR3 is TGTGCCAGTAGCGACAACGTCCTGACTTTC. Translation gives CASSDNVLTF.

The chain's CDR3 is CATSYGGGPINQPQHF. CDR3 nucleotide sequence: TGTGCCACCTCTTACGGGGGAGGACCTATCAATCAGCCCCAGCATTTT. This chain links TRBV6-2 or TRBV6-3 with TRBJ1-5; tentatively, D is TRBD1 (5 bases). V was trimmed by 10 bases and J by 3 bases, leaving 22 bases between them. CDR3 length: 16 amino acids. Germline values: CDR1 MNHEY, CDR2 SVGEGT.

The chain joins TRBV9 to TRBJ1-1; 8 nucleotides line up with TRBD1. The germline gives CDR1 SGDLS, CDR2 YYNGEE. The CDR3 is made up of 14 amino acids. The V segment lost 4 bases and the J segment 10 bases; nucleotides outside the gene matches: 12. The DNA of the CDR3 is TGTGCCAGCAGCCAGGGGCAGGGGGCCGGAGTAGCTTTCTTT. It yields the protein CASSQGQGAGVAFF.

At least ten counts were recorded for this clonotype. This chain uses TRBV9 with TRBJ2-3; 9 nucleotides align to TRBD2. The germline V gene has CDR1 SGDLS and CDR2 YYNGEE. This CDR3 has 15 amino acids. Trimming removed 2 bases from V and 3 bases from J; junction bases left unmatched: 4. CDR3 protein: CASSVSGRGTDTQYF. CDR3 in DNA: TGTGCCAGCAGCGTTAGCGGGAGAGGGACAGATACGCAGTATTTT.

V is TRBV5-1 and J is TRBJ2-5, with D unclear. V dropped 0 bases and J dropped 4 bases, with 10 bases sitting between them. CDR1 is SGHRS, CDR2 YFSETQ, per germline. CDR3 length: 14 residues. CDR3 bases: TGCGCCAGCAGCTTGGTTGGGGATGGAGAGACCCAGTACTTC. This codes for CASSLVGDGETQYF.

This clonotype came up many times. The genes are TRBV9 and TRBJ2-7, with unresolved D. V was clipped by 0 bases and J by 2 bases, with 6 bases between them. CDR3 length equals 13 residues. Germline CDR1 and CDR2: SGDLS and YYNGEE. The DNA for the CDR3 is TGTGCCAGCAGCGTAGGGGTAACCTACGAGCAGTACTTC. It specifies CASSVGVTYEQYF.

As for this clonotype: Given a much more abundant clone one base away, this may be a read error. V and J are TRBV9 and TRBJ1-2; D may be TRBD1 (5 bases). Germline V lookup: CDR1 SGDLS, CDR2 YYNGEE. Trimming cost V 2 bases and J 4 bases, with 12 bases left between them. The CDR3 runs to 14 residues. DNA of the CDR3: TGTGCCAGCAGCGTCCAAGGGGCCCCCTATGGCTACACCTTC. Protein product: CASSVQGAPYGYTF.

The sample holds many counts of this clonotype. The chain carries TRBV7-9 and TRBJ1-3; perhaps TRBD1 as D (5 bases). V lost 6 bases, J lost 0 bases, and 21 bases lay in between. The germline V gene has CDR1 SEHNR and CDR2 FQNEAQ (reference sequence). This CDR3 region has 18 residues. The CDR3: CASSSTARQRYSGNTIYF. The CDR3 bases are TGTGCCAGCAGTTCAACCGCCCGACAGCGATACTCTGGAAACACCATATATTTT.

This chain links TRBV2 with TRBJ2-5, with a tentative D call TRBD2 (6 bases). The germline V gene has CDR1 SNHLY and CDR2 FYNNEI. The CDR3 is 14 amino acids. V lost 5 bases and J lost 4, with 14 bases in between. This CDR3 reads CASSPRDLVETQYF. As DNA, the CDR3 is TGTGCCAGCAGTCCCCGGGACTTAGTAGAGACCCAGTACTTC.

In this sample, this clonotype turned up many times. V is TRBV7-9 and J is TRBJ1-1; 8 bases align to TRBD1. Germline CDR1 reads SEHNR; CDR2 reads FQNEAQ (reference sequence). This CDR3 comprises 15 residues. Trimming at V came to 4 bases and at J to 0 bases, leaving 4 bases not matched to a gene. CDR3 loop: CASSSNRGVNTEAFF. CDR3 DNA: TGTGCCAGCAGCTCGAACAGGGGGGTGAACACTGAAGCTTTCTTT.

For this clonotype: One end of the junction fails to match germline, which may point to a read error. V is TRBV7-8 and J is TRBJ1-5; D is undetermined. This CDR3 has 14 amino acids. From germline, CDR1 is SGHVS and CDR2 FQNEAQ. CDR3 nucleotide sequence: TGTGCCAGCAGCTTTGACGGCAGCAATCGGCCCCAGCATTTT. Protein: CASSFDGSNRPQHF.

Only one count was recorded for this clonotype. This chain joins TRBV11-2 and TRBJ2-2; D is possibly TRBD1 (6 bases). The V end was cut by 0 bases, the J end by 11 bases, with 16 bases between. The CDR3 contains 15 residues. Germline values: CDR1 SGHAT, CDR2 FQNNGV. The CDR3 bases are TGTGCCAGCAGCTTAGATCGAAGCAGGGGAATAGAGCTGTTTTTT. Its translation is CASSLDRSRGIELFF. Supplemented by reference TRBV11-2 and TRBJ2-2, the full variable domain reads EAGVAQSPRYKIIEKRQSVAFWCNPISGHATLYWYQQILGQGPKLLIQFQNNGVVDDSQLPKDRFSAERLKGVDSTLKIQPAKLEDSAVYLCASSLDRSRGIELFFGEGSRLTVL.

This clonotype has more than one count but fewer than ten. V gene TRBV6-1 combines with J gene TRBJ1-5, with D possibly matching TRBD1 (5 bases). The CDR3 contains 16 residues. Looked up from germline, CDR1 is MNHNS and CDR2 is SASEGT. Trimming removed 7 bases from V and 0 bases from J, with 16 bases in between. The CDR3 coding sequence is TGTGCCAGCACCCGATCTGGGACCCATAGCAATCAGCCCCAGCATTTT. Its protein product is CASTRSGTHSNQPQHF.

This sequence joins TRBV7-2 and TRBJ1-5; TRBD1 matches 10 bases. The V segment lost 3 bases and the J segment 0 bases; nucleotides outside the gene matches: 5. Germline V gives CDR1 SGHTA, CDR2 FQGNSA. The CDR3 runs to 17 residues. The CDR3 loop reads CASSLGDRGPSNQPQHF. As DNA, the CDR3 is TGTGCCAGCAGCTTGGGCGACAGGGGGCCTAGCAATCAGCCCCAGCATTTT.

This clonotype was counted at least ten times. This rearrangement joins TRBV7-2 to TRBJ1-6, with D hard to call. The CDR3 covers 16 residues. The V and J ends lost 3 bases and 7 bases respectively, with 16 bases between them. Germline V gene sequence: CDR1 SGHTA, CDR2 FQGNSA. For the CDR3, the DNA is TGTGCCAGCAGCTTCGGTCAGGTCCCCGGGAATTCACCCCTCCACTTT. Translation: CASSFGQVPGNSPLHF.